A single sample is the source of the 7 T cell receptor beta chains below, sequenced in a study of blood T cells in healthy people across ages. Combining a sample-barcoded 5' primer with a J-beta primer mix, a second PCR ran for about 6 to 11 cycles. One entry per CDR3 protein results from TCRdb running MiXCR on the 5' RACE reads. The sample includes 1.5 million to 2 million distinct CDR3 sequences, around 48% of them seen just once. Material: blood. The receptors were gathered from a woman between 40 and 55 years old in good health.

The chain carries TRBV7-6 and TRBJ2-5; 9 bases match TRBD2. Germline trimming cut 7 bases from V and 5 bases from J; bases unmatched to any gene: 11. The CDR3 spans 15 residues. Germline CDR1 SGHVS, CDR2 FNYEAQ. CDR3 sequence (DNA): TGTGCCAGCAAGCTAGCGGGGAGGGTCGGTGAGACCCAGTACTTC. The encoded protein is CASKLAGRVGETQYF. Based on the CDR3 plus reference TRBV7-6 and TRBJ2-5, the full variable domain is GAGVSQSPRYKVTKRGQDVALRCDPISGHVSLYWYRQALGQGPEFLTYFNYEAQQDKSGLPNDRFSAERPEGSISTLTIQRTEQRDSAMYRCASKLAGRVGETQYFGPGTRLLVL.

CDR3 DNA: TGTGCCAGCAGCCCCCCTGGGATGGGGCCTGAGACCCAGTACTTC. It yields the protein CASSPPGMGPETQYF. This chain uses TRBV7-2 with TRBJ2-5; maybe TRBD1 (5 bases). There are 15 residues in the CDR3. Germline-derived CDR1 and CDR2 are SGHTA and FQGNSA. Trimming left V 5 bases short and J 5 bases short, with 18 bases between. The variable domain in full, with the rest retrieved from reference TRBV7-2 and TRBJ2-5, is GAGVSQSPSNKVTEKGKDVELRCDPISGHTALYWYRQSLGQGLEFLIYFQGNSAPDKSGLPSDRFSAERTGGSVSTLTIQRTQQEDSAVYLCASSPPGMGPETQYFGPGTRLLVL.

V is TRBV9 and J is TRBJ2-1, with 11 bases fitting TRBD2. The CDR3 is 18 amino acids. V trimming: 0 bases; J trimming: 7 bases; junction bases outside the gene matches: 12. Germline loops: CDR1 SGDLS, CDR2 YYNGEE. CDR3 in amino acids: CASSVGTSGYSTLNEQFF. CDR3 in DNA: TGTGCCAGCAGCGTAGGGACTAGCGGGTACTCAACTCTGAATGAGCAGTTCTTC.

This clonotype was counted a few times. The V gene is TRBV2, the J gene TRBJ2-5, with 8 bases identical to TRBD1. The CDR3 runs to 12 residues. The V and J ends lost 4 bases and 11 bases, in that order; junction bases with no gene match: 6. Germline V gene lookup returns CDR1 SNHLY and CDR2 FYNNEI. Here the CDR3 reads CASSGQGQGQYF. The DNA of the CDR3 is TGTGCCAGCAGTGGACAGGGGCAGGGGCAGTACTTC.

The CDR3 reads CASSLEAGGSNEQFF. CDR3 DNA sequence: TGTGCCAGCAGTTTAGAAGCGGGGGGTAGCAATGAGCAGTTCTTC. The rearrangement links TRBV27 to TRBJ2-1; 9 positions agree with TRBD2. V was pared by 2 bases and J by 6 bases, with 5 bases of the junction left unmatched. Germline CDR1 MNHEY, CDR2 SMNVEV (reference sequence). The CDR3 extends over 15 amino acids.

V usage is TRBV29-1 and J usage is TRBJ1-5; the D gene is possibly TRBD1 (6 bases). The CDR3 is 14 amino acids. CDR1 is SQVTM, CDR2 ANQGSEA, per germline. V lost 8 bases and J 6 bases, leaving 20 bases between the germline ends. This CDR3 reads CSIATGSPGQPQHF. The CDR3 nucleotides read TGCAGCATCGCAACAGGGTCCCCCGGTCAGCCCCAGCATTTT.

As DNA, the CDR3 is TGTGCCAGCACTAAAGGGGGGACAGGGGTTGAGACCCAGTACTTC. Protein sequence: CASTKGGTGVETQYF. The genes are TRBV7-2 and TRBJ2-5, with 10 bases that match TRBD1. The CDR3 extends over 15 amino acids. Unmatched junction bases numbered 10, after V lost 7 bases and J lost 5 bases. The germline V gene has CDR1 SGHTA and CDR2 FQGNSA.